The 8 T cell receptor beta chains listed next were all sequenced from one sample in a study of blood T cell repertoires in COVID-19. Assay used: immunoSEQ multiplex PCR; TCRdb lists only in-frame clones, some missing. The data hold just over 650,000 clones, with 90% observed a single time. The sequenced sample was peripheral blood. Every receptor here comes from a woman aged 18 to 35 with acute or convalescent COVID-19.

J is TRBJ1-1 and V is TRBV7-9; 9 bases align to TRBD1. V shed 3 bases and J 0 bases; nucleotides not matched to a gene: 2. The CDR3 spans 15 residues. CDR1 SEHNR and CDR2 FQNEAQ come from the germline V gene (reference sequence). The CDR3 DNA reads as TGTGCCAGCAGCTTCGGGACAGGGCTGAACACTGAAGCTTTCTTT. Protein product: CASSFGTGLNTEAFF.

The chain has TRBV27 and TRBJ1-1; 11 bases align to TRBD1. This CDR3 contains 15 residues. V shed 4 bases, J shed 1 base, and the junction held 2 bases outside the gene matches. Germline V gene data show CDR1 as MNHEY and CDR2 as SMNVEV (reference sequence). The CDR3 nucleotides read TGTGCCAGCAGTTCAGGGACAGGGGGGAACACTGAAGCTTTCTTT. This gives the protein CASSSGTGGNTEAFF.

The chain has TRBV19 and TRBJ1-3; maybe TRBD1 (6 bases). Trimming stripped 9 bases from V and 1 base from J, with 13 bases between. This CDR3 is 14 amino acids long. CDR1 is LNHDA, CDR2 SQIVND, per germline (reference sequence). The CDR3 is CASRDRRSGNTIYF. The CDR3, as DNA: TGTGCCAGCCGAGACAGGAGATCTGGAAACACCATATATTTT.

This sequence joins TRBV5-1 and TRBJ2-1; maybe TRBD2 (6 bases). Per the germline V gene, CDR1 is SGHRS and CDR2 is YFSETQ. Between the trimmed V and J ends, which lost 0 bases and 10 bases, there was a span of 11 bases. The length of the CDR3 is 13 residues. CDR3 coding DNA: TGCGCCAGCAGCTTGGACCCTCGGGAGGAGCAGTTCTTC. It codes for CASSLDPREEQFF.

The V gene is TRBV1, the J gene TRBJ2-5; TRBD1 reflects the table's D call only, with no check against the DNA. TRBV1 is deemed a pseudogene. The CDR3 is made up of 16 amino acids. CDR3 residues: CTSSLSGHRGQETQYF. CDR3 in DNA: TGCACCAGCAGCCTGAGCGGCCACAGGGGACAAGAGACCCAGTACTTC.

In its sample, this clone was seen a few times. The chain links TRBV11-2 to TRBJ1-2; D perhaps matches TRBD1 (5 bases). The germline CDR1 and CDR2 sequences are SGHAT and FQNNGV. This CDR3 comprises 16 residues. Trimming shortened V by 1 base and J by 4 bases, and 16 bases separated the two germline ends. CDR3 protein: CASSLGSGIMTYGYTF. CDR3 nucleotides: TGTGCCAGCAGCTTAGGGTCAGGGATCATGACCTATGGCTACACCTTC.

This clone was seen just once. CDR3 sequence: CASSQDFTMTLTSGTYEQYF. The CDR3 DNA sequence: TGTGCCAGCAGCCAAGATTTTACGATGACCCTGACTAGCGGTACCTACGAGCAGTACTTC. The chain uses TRBV3-1 (or the pseudogene TRBV3-2) and TRBJ2-7; 9 bases align to TRBD2. Trimming at V came to 0 bases and at J to 2 bases, leaving 17 bases not matched to a gene. Germline CDR1 LGHDT, CDR2 YNNKEL (reference sequence). This CDR3 has 20 residues.

This clone was detected only a few times. The genes are TRBV5-6 and TRBJ1-1; no clear D gene. The CDR3 sequence is 12 residues long. V was cut by 3 bases and J by 4 bases, with 7 bases left in between. Germline values: CDR1 SGHDT, CDR2 YYEEEE. Written as DNA, the CDR3 is TGTGCCAGCAGCTCACTACCCACTGAAGCTTTCTTT. It translates to CASSSLPTEAFF.